The 5 T cell receptor beta chains in this list originate from one sample, sequenced in a study of cytomegalovirus exposure and HLA in healthy donors. The primer mix had 60 Vbeta and 13 Jbeta primers. Clones were read by immunoSEQ multiplex PCR, and TCRdb kept only the in-frame ones, dropping some. The repertoire holds around 150,000 clones, approximately 80% seen once, with about 2.6% in the top ten. Material: PBMCs. All receptors derive from a woman in her forties in good health and CMV-seropositive.

The V gene is TRBV7-2, the J gene TRBJ1-3; 10 nucleotides line up with TRBD1. The CDR3 loop spans 15 amino acids. Germline trimming cut 6 bases from V and 7 bases from J; bases unmatched to any gene: 9. Looked up from germline, CDR1 is SGHTA and CDR2 is FQGNSA. CDR3 residues: CASSSPRTGGNTIYF. In nucleotides, the CDR3 is TGTGCCAGCAGTTCGCCTAGGACAGGGGGGAACACCATATATTTT.

J is TRBJ1-4 and V is TRBV12-5; 7 nucleotides agree with TRBD1. The CDR3 contains 13 residues. J gave up 7 bases and V 6 bases, and 5 bases lay outside the gene matches. Germline V CDR1 and CDR2: LGHNT, FRNRAP. CDR3 sequence reads: CASGPDRVEKLFF. The DNA of the CDR3 is TGTGCTAGTGGCCCCGACAGGGTTGAAAAACTGTTTTTT.

The V call is TRBV19, the J call TRBJ2-3, with 12 bases that match TRBD1. With V trimmed by 4 bases and J by 3 bases, 5 bases remained unmatched. Germline V CDR1 and CDR2: LNHDA, SQIVND (reference sequence). The CDR3 runs to 16 residues. The CDR3 region has the DNA TGTGCCAGTAGTACGGGACAGGGGGCAAGGACAGATACGCAGTATTTT. This codes for CASSTGQGARTDTQYF.

The rearrangement uses TRBV27 and TRBJ2-3, with a tentative D call TRBD2 (5 bases). CDR3 length: 14 residues. V was cut by 2 bases and J by 2 bases, with 8 bases left in between. Germline V CDR1 and CDR2: MNHEY, SMNVEV (reference sequence). CDR3 in amino acids: CASSLAGFTDTQYF. For the CDR3, the DNA is TGTGCCAGCAGTTTAGCGGGTTTCACAGATACGCAGTATTTT.

This clone was picked up a small number of times. The chain has TRBV9 and TRBJ2-7; 7 bases are a match to TRBD1. Looked up from germline, CDR1 is SGDLS and CDR2 is YYNGEE. The CDR3 extends over 14 amino acids. Trimming cost V 3 bases and J 0 bases; bases outside gene matches: 3. The CDR3 bases are TGTGCCAGCAGCGCGACAGGGAGCTCCTACGAGCAGTACTTC. This gives the protein CASSATGSSYEQYF.